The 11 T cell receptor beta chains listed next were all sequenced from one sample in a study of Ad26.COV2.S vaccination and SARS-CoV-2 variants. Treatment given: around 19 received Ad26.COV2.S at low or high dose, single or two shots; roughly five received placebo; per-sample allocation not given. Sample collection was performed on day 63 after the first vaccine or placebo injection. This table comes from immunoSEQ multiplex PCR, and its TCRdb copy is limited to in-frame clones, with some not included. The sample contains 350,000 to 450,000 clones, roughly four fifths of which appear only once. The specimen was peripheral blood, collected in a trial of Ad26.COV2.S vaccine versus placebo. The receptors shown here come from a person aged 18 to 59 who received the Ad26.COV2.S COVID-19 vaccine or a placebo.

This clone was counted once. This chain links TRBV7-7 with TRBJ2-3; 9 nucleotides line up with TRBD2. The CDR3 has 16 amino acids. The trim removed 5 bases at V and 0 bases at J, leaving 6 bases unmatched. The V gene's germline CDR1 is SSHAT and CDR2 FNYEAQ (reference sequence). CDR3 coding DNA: TGTGCCAGCAGCCCGGGGCGGGGGGGTAGCACAGATACGCAGTATTTT. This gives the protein CASSPGRGGSTDTQYF.

CDR3: CASSQETVTPLGQYF. In DNA, the CDR3 is TGTGCCAGCAGCCAAGAGACAGTGACCCCCTTGGGGCAGTACTTC. The V call is TRBV16, the J call TRBJ2-7; TRBD1 might be the D (5 bases). Deletions cut 2 bases from V and 9 bases from J, with 20 bases between. Germline CDR1 is KGHSY and CDR2 is FQNENV. This CDR3 is 15 amino acids long. The full variable domain, with the rest looked up from reference TRBV16 and TRBJ2-7, is GEEVAQTPKHLVRGEGQKAKLYCAPIKGHSYVFWYQQVLKNEFKFLISFQNENVFDETGMPKERFSAKCLPNSPCSLEIQATKLEDSAVYFCASSQETVTPLGQYFGPGTRLTVT.

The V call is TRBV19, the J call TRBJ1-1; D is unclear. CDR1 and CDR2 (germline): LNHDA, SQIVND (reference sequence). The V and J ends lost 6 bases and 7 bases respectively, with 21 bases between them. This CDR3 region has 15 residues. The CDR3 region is CASRPRVLMGSEAFF. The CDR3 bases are TGTGCCAGTAGGCCTCGGGTCTTGATGGGTAGTGAAGCTTTCTTT.

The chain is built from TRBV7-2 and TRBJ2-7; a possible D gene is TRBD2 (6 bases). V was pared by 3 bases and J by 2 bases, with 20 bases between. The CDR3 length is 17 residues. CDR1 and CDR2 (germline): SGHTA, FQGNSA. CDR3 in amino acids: CASSFSRRDWDPYEQYF. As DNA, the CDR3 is TGTGCCAGCAGCTTTTCCCGCCGGGACTGGGACCCCTACGAGCAGTACTTC. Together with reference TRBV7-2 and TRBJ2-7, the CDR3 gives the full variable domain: GAGVSQSPSNKVTEKGKDVELRCDPISGHTALYWYRQSLGQGLEFLIYFQGNSAPDKSGLPSDRFSAERTGGSVSTLTIQRTQQEDSAVYLCASSFSRRDWDPYEQYFGPGTRLTVT.

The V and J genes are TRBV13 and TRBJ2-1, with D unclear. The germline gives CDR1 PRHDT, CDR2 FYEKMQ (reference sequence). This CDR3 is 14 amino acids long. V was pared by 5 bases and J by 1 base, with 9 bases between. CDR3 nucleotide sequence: TGTGCCAGCAGCCGCGGTGGTTCCTACAATGAGCAGTTCTTC. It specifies CASSRGGSYNEQFF.

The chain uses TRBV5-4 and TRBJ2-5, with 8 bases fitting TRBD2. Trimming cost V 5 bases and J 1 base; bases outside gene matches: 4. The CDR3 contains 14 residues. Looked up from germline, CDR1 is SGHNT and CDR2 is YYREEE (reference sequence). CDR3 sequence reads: CASSPGGTQETQYF. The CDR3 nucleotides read TGTGCCAGCAGTCCGGGGGGGACCCAAGAGACCCAGTACTTC.

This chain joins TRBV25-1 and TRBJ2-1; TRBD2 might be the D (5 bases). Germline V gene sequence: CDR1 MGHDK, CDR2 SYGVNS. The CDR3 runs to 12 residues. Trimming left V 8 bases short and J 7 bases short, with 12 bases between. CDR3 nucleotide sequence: TGTGCCAGCCGAAGCGGTAGTAATGAGCAGTTCTTC. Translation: CASRSGSNEQFF.

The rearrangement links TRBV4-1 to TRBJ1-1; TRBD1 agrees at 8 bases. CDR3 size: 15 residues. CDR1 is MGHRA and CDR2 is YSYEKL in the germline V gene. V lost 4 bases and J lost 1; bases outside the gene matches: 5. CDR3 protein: CASSPRDRRNTEAFF. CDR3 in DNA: TGCGCCAGCAGCCCGCGGGACAGGAGGAACACTGAAGCTTTCTTT.

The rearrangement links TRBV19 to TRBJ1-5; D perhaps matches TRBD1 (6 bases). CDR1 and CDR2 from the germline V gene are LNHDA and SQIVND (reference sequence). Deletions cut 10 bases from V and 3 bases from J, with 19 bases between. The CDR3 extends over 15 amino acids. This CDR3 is CATTPSGHPNQPQHF. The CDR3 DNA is TGTGCCACCACTCCATCGGGACACCCCAATCAGCCCCAGCATTTT.

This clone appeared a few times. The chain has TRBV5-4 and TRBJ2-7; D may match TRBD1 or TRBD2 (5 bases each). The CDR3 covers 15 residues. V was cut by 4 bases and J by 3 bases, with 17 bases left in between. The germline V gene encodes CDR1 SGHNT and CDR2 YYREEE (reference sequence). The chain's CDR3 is CASSGSGPHYYEQYF. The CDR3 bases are TGTGCCAGCAGCGGGTCGGGGCCCCACTACTACGAGCAGTACTTC.

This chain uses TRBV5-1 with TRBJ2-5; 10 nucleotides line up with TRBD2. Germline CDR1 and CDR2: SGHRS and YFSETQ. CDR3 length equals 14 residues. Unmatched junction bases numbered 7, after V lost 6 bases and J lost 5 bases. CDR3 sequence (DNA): TGCGCCAGCACCGAACCTAGCGGGAGTGAGACCCAGTACTTC. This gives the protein CASTEPSGSETQYF. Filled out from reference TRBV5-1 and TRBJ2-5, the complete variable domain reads KAGVTQTPRYLIKTRGQQVTLSCSPISGHRSVSWYQQTPGQGLQFLFEYFSETQRNKGNFPGRFSGRQFSNSRSEMNVSTLELGDSALYLCASTEPSGSETQYFGPGTRLLVL.